Below are 8 T cell receptor beta chains sequenced from a single sample in a study of T cells in Graves' hyperthyroidism and ophthalmopathy. Template material for amplifying TCR beta CDR3 regions consisted of RNA transcripts. Researchers ran a first-round RT-PCR on the TCR CDR3 using the HTBI primer set. TCRdb independently ran MiXCR on the multiplex PCR reads; one entry per CDR3 protein. The profile covers over 400,000 distinct CDR3 sequences, with 14% to 15% appearing a single time and approximately 13% taken by the ten largest. The source material was blood. These TCRs come from a man aged 18 to 29 with Graves' ophthalmopathy.

With respect to this clonotype: A read error is possible here, since a much larger clone lies one base away. V and J are TRBV29-1 and TRBJ1-2; D is unresolved. The CDR3 is 13 amino acids. From germline, CDR1 is SQVTM and CDR2 ANQGSEA. In DNA form, the CDR3 reads TGCAGCGCTGAAGATCACGGGATCTATGGCTACACCTTC. Translating it yields CSAEDHGIYGYTF. Together with reference TRBV29-1 and TRBJ1-2, the CDR3 gives the full variable domain: SAVISQKPSRDICQRGTSLTIQCQVDSQVTMMFWYRQQPGQSLTLIATANQGSEATYESGFVIDKFPISRPNLTFSTLTVSNMSPEDSSIYLCSAEDHGIYGYTFGSGTRLTVV.

This clonotype was observed many times. The chain combines TRBV12-3 or TRBV12-4 with TRBJ1-2, with 7 positions matching TRBD1. The CDR3 sequence is 13 residues long. V was pared by 1 base and J by 8 bases, with 4 bases of the junction left unmatched. The CDR3 reads CASSLEGTEGYTF. The CDR3 nucleotides are TGTGCCAGCAGTTTAGAAGGGACAGAGGGCTACACCTTC.

The CDR3: CASSMGESTDTQYF. The CDR3 nucleotides read TGTGCCAGTAGTATGGGGGAAAGCACAGATACGCAGTATTTT. The chain links TRBV19 to TRBJ2-3; D assignment may be TRBD1 or TRBD2 (5 bases each). The CDR3 is made up of 14 amino acids. V lost 3 bases and J 0 bases, leaving 7 bases between the germline ends. CDR1 and CDR2 (germline): LNHDA, SQIVND (reference sequence).

The rearrangement joins TRBV29-1 to TRBJ2-2; weak D call: TRBD2 (6 bases). Germline V gene data show CDR1 as SQVTM and CDR2 as ANQGSEA. V lost 4 bases and J lost 6, with 9 bases in between. The CDR3 runs to 12 residues. In nucleotides, the CDR3 is TGCAGCGTTGTGGGGGGTGCCGGGGAGCTGTTTTTT. Amino acid sequence: CSVVGGAGELFF.

This clonotype was counted between two and nine times. This chain joins TRBV19 and TRBJ2-1; possible D gene TRBD2, 7 bases. V was pared by 5 bases and J by 4 bases, with 18 bases between. Per germline, CDR1 LNHDA and CDR2 SQIVND (reference sequence). The CDR3 sequence is 16 residues long. The DNA of the CDR3 is TGTGCCAGTAGTTTAGGGGGGGGGGGGGTTTACAATGAGCAGTTCTTC. As protein: CASSLGGGGVYNEQFF.

Note on this clonotype: Just one base apart from a much larger clone, this may be a read error. The genes are TRBV20-1 and TRBJ2-7; D gene unclear. The CDR3 totals 12 residues. V dropped 6 bases and J dropped 4 bases, with 13 bases sitting between them. CDR1 is DFQATT, CDR2 SNEGSKA, per germline (reference sequence). CDR3 in amino acids: CSAGPVGYEQYF. CDR3 sequence (DNA): TGCAGTGCGGGCCCCGTGGGATACGAGCAGTACTTC.

This clonotype was observed at least ten times. The gene calls are TRBV12-3 or TRBV12-4 and TRBJ2-1; the D gene is possibly TRBD2 (5 bases). V shed 7 bases and J shed 4 bases, with 8 bases lying between them. The length of the CDR3 is 12 residues. The CDR3 DNA sequence: TGTGCCAGCATCCCGGGGTACAATGAGCAGTTCTTC. Translating gives CASIPGYNEQFF.

The table lists this clonotype with many counts. The rearrangement links TRBV30 to TRBJ1-5; no firm D call. Germline-derived CDR1 and CDR2 are GTSNPN and SVGIG (reference sequence). This CDR3 is 13 amino acids long. The V end lost 0 bases, the J end lost 5 bases, and 8 bases lay between the germline ends. The CDR3 DNA follows: TGTGCCTGGAGTGTAGGTATCGATCAGCCCCAGCATTTT. This codes for CAWSVGIDQPQHF.